Sequencing of this TCR beta chain was carried out in a study of T-cell memory formation after mild COVID-19. Study findings and constraints: SARS-CoV-2 specificity of second-wave clones peaking day 37 was unconfirmed.

This CDR3 spans 17 amino acids. Germline V gene sequence: CDR1 LGHNA, CDR2 YSLEER. V was cut by 0 bases and J by 4 bases, with 18 bases left in between. TCRdb reprocessed the 5' RACE reads with MiXCR, giving one entry per CDR3 protein. The sample has 250,000 to 300,000 distinct CDR3 sequences, roughly 8% seen once. This clonotype turned up a few times. Its antigen is still unknown. This chain connects TRBV4-3 to TRBJ1-2; weak D call: TRBD1 (5 bases). Material for sequencing was PBMCs or a T cell subset sorted from them (not recorded which). This TCR derives from a man aged 18 to 30 who had mild COVID-19 (a few samples of this study predate the infection). Cell type and time point are not known. CDR3 sequence: CASSQDLLGEGTYGYTF. In DNA form, the CDR3 reads TGCGCCAGCAGCCAAGATCTATTGGGGGAGGGAACCTATGGCTACACCTTC.